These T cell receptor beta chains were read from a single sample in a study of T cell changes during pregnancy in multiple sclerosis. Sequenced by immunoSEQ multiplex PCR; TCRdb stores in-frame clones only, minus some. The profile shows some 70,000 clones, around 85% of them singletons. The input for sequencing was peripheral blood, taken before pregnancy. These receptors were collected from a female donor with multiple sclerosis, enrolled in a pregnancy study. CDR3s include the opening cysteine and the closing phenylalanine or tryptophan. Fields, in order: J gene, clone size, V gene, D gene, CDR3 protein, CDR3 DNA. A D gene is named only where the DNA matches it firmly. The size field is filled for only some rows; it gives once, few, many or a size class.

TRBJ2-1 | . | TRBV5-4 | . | CASSLPGANSYNEQFF | TGTGCCAGCAGCTTGCCGGGAGCGAATTCTTACAATGAGCAGTTCTTC
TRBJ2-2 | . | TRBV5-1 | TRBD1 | CASSFSRTGTTGELFF | TGCGCCAGCAGCTTTTCTCGGACAGGGACAACCGGGGAGCTGTTTTTT
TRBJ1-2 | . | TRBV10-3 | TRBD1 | CAIRLDQGAEVYGYTF | TGTGCCATCAGATTGGACCAGGGGGCTGAAGTCTATGGCTACACCTTC
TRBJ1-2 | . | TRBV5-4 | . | CASSWSSDYGYTF | TGTGCCAGCAGCTGGTCAAGCGACTATGGCTACACCTTC
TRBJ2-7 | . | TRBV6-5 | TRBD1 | CASSNRDRVTYEQYF | TGTGCCAGCAGCAACCGGGACAGGGTTACCTACGAGCAGTACTTC
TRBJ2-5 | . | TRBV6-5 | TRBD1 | CASSDWTGGMETQYF | TGTGCCAGCAGTGACTGGACAGGGGGGATGGAGACCCAGTACTTC
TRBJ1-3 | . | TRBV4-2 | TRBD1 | CASSQDDRTGGNTIYF | TGTGCCAGCAGCCAAGATGACCGGACAGGTGGAAACACCATATATTTT
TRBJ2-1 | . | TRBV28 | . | CASSLGQYNEQFF | TGTGCCAGCAGTTTAGGGCAGTACAATGAGCAGTTCTTC
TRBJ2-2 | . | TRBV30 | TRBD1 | CAWAGQGAAGELFF | TGTGCCTGGGCGGGGCAGGGGGCCGCCGGGGAGCTGTTTTTT
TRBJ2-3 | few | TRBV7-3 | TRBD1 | CASGTGQGFTDTQYF | TGTGCCAGCGGAACCGGACAGGGCTTCACAGATACGCAGTATTTT
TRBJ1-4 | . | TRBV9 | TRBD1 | CASSGGQLGGEKLFF | TGTGCCAGCAGCGGGGGACAGCTAGGGGGTGAAAAACTGTTTTTT
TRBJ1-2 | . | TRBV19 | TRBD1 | CASIPREGQRNYGYTF | TGTGCCAGTATCCCCCGAGAGGGACAGCGCAACTATGGCTACACCTTC
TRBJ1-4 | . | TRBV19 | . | CASSGGATNEKLFF | TGTGCCAGTAGTGGAGGAGCAACTAATGAAAAACTGTTTTTT
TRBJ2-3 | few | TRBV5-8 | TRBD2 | CASSLPGGTQYF | TGTGCCAGCAGCTTGCCGGGAGGAACGCAGTATTTT
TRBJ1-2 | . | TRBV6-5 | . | CASSYADRPNYGYTF | TGTGCCAGCAGTTATGCCGACAGGCCTAACTATGGCTACACCTTC
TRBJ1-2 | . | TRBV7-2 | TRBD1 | CASSPGQNYGYTF | TGTGCCAGCAGCCCGGGACAGAACTATGGCTACACCTTC
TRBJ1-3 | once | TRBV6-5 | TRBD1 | CASRGTEGGNTIYF | TGTGCCAGCAGGGGGACAGAAGGGGGAAACACCATATATTTT
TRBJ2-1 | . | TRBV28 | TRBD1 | CASSFSPRDRGGGEQFF | TGTGCCAGCAGTTTTAGCCCCCGGGACAGGGGAGGCGGTGAGCAGTTCTTC
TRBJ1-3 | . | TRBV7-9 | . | CASSPRGGSGNTIYF | TGTGCCAGCAGTCCCCGGGGGGGCTCTGGAAACACCATATATTTT
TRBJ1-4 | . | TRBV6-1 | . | CASSDGSTNEKLFF | TGTGCCAGCAGTGACGGGTCAACTAATGAAAAACTGTTTTTT
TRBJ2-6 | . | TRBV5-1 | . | CASSRLESGANVLTF | TGCGCCAGCAGCCGACTGGAATCTGGGGCCAACGTCCTGACTTTC
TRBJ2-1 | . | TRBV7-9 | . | CASSDLGGGRNNEQFF | TGTGCCAGCAGCGACCTTGGGGGCGGGCGCAACAATGAGCAGTTCTTC
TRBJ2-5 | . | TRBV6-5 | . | CASSYNVRQETQYF | TGTGCCAGCAGTTACAATGTCAGACAAGAGACCCAGTACTTC
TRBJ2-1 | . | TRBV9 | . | CASSAQMAGNYNEQFF | TGTGCCAGCAGCGCCCAGATGGCGGGGAACTACAATGAGCAGTTCTTC
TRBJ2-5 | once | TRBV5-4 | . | CASSLALSNQETQYF | TGTGCCAGCAGCTTGGCCTTGAGCAACCAAGAGACCCAGTACTTC
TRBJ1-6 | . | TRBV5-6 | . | CASSSRGGGRSPLHF | TGTGCCAGCAGCTCGAGGGGGGGCGGGAGGTCACCCCTCCACTTT
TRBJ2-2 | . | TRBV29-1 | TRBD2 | CSVTSLAGGTGELFF | TGCAGCGTCACCTCCCTAGCGGGGGGTACCGGGGAGCTGTTTTTT
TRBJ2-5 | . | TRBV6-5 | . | CASRARGGQETQYF | TGTGCCAGCAGGGCACGAGGGGGACAAGAGACCCAGTACTTC
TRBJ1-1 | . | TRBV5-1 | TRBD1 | CASRTGGNTEAFF | TGCGCCAGCAGGACAGGGGGGAACACTGAAGCTTTCTTT
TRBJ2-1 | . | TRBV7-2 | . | CASSYRGALLVIEQFF | TGTGCCAGCAGCTACCGGGGGGCTCTGCTAGTTATTGAGCAGTTCTTC
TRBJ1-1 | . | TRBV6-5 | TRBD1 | CASRESDRVTEAFF | TGTGCCAGCAGAGAATCAGACAGGGTCACTGAAGCTTTCTTT